A selection of T cell receptor beta chains follows, all from one sample in a study of response to subunit inactivated influenza vaccine. Via MiXCR, TCRdb re-called the RT-PCR reads, giving one row per CDR3 protein. The data contain about 700,000 distinct CDR3 sequences, 15% to 18% of them seen just once; the ten biggest clones take up 11%. The sample was PBMCs from blood, taken 11 to 12 days after vaccination. These receptors were collected from a man aged 45 to 65 who received an inactivated influenza vaccine. The CDR3 runs from the conserved cysteine through the conserved F or W. Fields, in order: D gene, J gene, clone size, V gene, CDR3 protein, CDR3 DNA. D genes are given only for firm matches. Expanded clones get a size class; other rows say once, few or many, or leave the size out.

>TRBD1|TRBJ2-7|NA|TRBV4-1
CASSHSQGAYEQYF
TGCGCCAGCAGCCACTCGCAGGGGGCCTACGAGCAGTACTTC
>TRBD1|TRBJ1-1|NA|TRBV6-5
CASSFKTGLNTEAFF
TGTGCCAGCAGTTTCAAGACAGGGTTGAACACTGAAGCTTTCTTT
>TRBD1|TRBJ2-6|many|TRBV12-3/TRBV12-4
CASSDRAGANVLTF
TGTGCCAGCAGTGACAGGGCTGGGGCCAACGTCCTGACTTTC
>NA|TRBJ1-4|few|TRBV5-1
CASGSLGARGEKLFF
TGCGCCAGCGGCTCGTTGGGGGCGCGCGGTGAAAAACTGTTTTTT
>TRBD2|TRBJ2-1|few|TRBV24-1
CATSDGAQLAGPYNEQFF
TGTGCCACCAGTGATGGGGCCCAACTAGCGGGGCCCTACAATGAGCAGTTCTTC
>TRBD1|TRBJ1-1|NA|TRBV7-2
CASSLTGGNAEAFF
TGTGCCAGCAGCTTAACAGGGGGCAACGCTGAAGCTTTCTTT
>TRBD1|TRBJ2-7|NA|TRBV24-1
CATRDRGRLYEQYF
TGTGCCACCCGGGACAGGGGGCGTCTCTACGAGCAGTACTTC
>NA|TRBJ2-7|many|TRBV10-3
CAISDRPGISYEQYF
TGTGCCATCAGTGACCGGCCGGGGATCTCCTACGAGCAGTACTTC
>NA|TRBJ1-3|few|TRBV11-2
CASSQGWRNTIYF
TGTGCCAGCAGCCAAGGATGGAGAAACACCATATATTTT
>NA|TRBJ2-7|NA|TRBV19
CASSIQVGAEQYF
TGTGCCAGTAGTATTCAGGTGGGGGCCGAGCAGTACTTC
>TRBD1|TRBJ2-4|many|TRBV4-3
CASSQDPQGSKNIQYF
TGCGCCAGCAGCCAAGATCCACAGGGGAGTAAGAACATTCAGTACTTC
>NA|TRBJ2-3|few|TRBV20-1
CSARDSQRNTDTQYF
TGCAGTGCTAGAGATAGTCAGAGGAACACAGATACGCAGTATTTT
>NA|TRBJ2-7|few|TRBV7-9
CASEGGVSYEQYF
TGTGCCAGCGAGGGCGGGGTCAGCTACGAGCAGTACTTC
>TRBD1|TRBJ1-1|few|TRBV12-3/TRBV12-4
CATGTGPSEAFF
TGTGCCACCGGGACAGGACCGTCTGAAGCTTTCTTT
>TRBD2|TRBJ2-7|NA|TRBV20-1
CSARAGGAYEQYF
TGCAGTGCTAGAGCGGGAGGGGCATACGAGCAGTACTTC
>TRBD2|TRBJ2-3|few|TRBV15
CATSRGGPGRTDTQYF
TGTGCCACCAGCAGGGGAGGGCCGGGGAGGACAGATACGCAGTATTTT
>TRBD2|TRBJ2-2|NA|TRBV4-2
CASSQDLLAAYTGELFF
TGTGCCAGCAGCCAAGATCTCCTAGCGGCATACACCGGGGAGCTGTTTTTT
>TRBD1|TRBJ1-2|few|TRBV12-3/TRBV12-4
CASSPLDRVRGYTF
TGTGCCAGCAGTCCCCTCGACAGGGTGAGGGGCTACACCTTC
>NA|TRBJ2-1|NA|TRBV20-1
CSAVQGTYNEQFF
TGCAGTGCCGTACAGGGAACCTACAATGAGCAGTTCTTC
>NA|TRBJ2-1|few|TRBV24-1
CATSDLGDNEQFF
TGTGCCACCAGTGATTTGGGGGACAATGAGCAGTTCTTC
>NA|TRBJ2-3|NA|TRBV4-3
CASSQAGAAENTQYF
TGCGCCAGCAGCCAAGCGGGGGCCGCCGAGAATACGCAGTATTTT
>NA|TRBJ2-3|few|TRBV6-2/TRBV6-3
CASSYYGGPGDTQYF
TGTGCCAGCAGTTATTACGGGGGGCCCGGAGATACGCAGTATTTT
>NA|TRBJ2-5|NA|TRBV2
CASIGPGRRQETQYF
TGTGCCAGCATCGGGCCGGGGAGGAGGCAAGAGACCCAGTACTTC
>NA|TRBJ1-2|NA|TRBV10-2
CASSGTGTYTF
TGCGCCAGCAGTGGAACAGGGACCTACACCTTC
>TRBD1|TRBJ2-2|many|TRBV27
CASSLNRGTGELFF
TGTGCCAGCAGTTTAAACAGGGGTACCGGGGAGCTGTTTTTT
>NA|TRBJ2-7|NA|TRBV7-2
CASSPGPVYEQYF
TGTGCCAGCAGCCCAGGGCCAGTCTACGAGCAGTACTTC
>TRBD1|TRBJ1-2|NA|TRBV5-1
CASTRDRGYGYTF
TGCGCCAGCACTCGGGACAGGGGATATGGCTACACCTTC
>TRBD1|TRBJ1-2|NA|TRBV6-6
CASSWTGSDGYTF
TGTGCCAGCAGTTGGACAGGCTCGGATGGCTACACCTTC
>NA|TRBJ2-7|few|TRBV29-1
CSALQGTLYTF
TGCAGCGCTTTGCAAGGGACTCTATATACTTTC
>NA|TRBJ1-1|few|TRBV3-1
CASSQDVFMNTEAFF
TGTGCCAGCAGCCAAGATGTTTTTATGAACACTGAAGCTTTCTTT
>TRBD2|TRBJ2-1|NA|TRBV7-2
CASSTSGGLGNEQFF
TGTGCCAGCAGCACTAGCGGGGGGTTAGGTAATGAGCAGTTCTTC
>TRBD1|TRBJ2-2|few|TRBV12-3/TRBV12-4
CASSPRSGGNTGELFF
TGTGCCAGCAGTCCTCGTTCAGGGGGCAACACCGGGGAGCTGTTTTTT
>NA|TRBJ2-5|few|TRBV19
CASSTGQISQGSQYF
TGTGCCAGTAGTACTGGACAAATTTCCCAGGGGTCCCAGTACTTC
>NA|TRBJ2-2|few|TRBV12-3/TRBV12-4
CASSLDATGELFF
TGTGCCAGCAGTTTAGATGCCACCGGGGAGCTGTTTTTT
>NA|TRBJ2-3|NA|TRBV6-5
CASSYSYDRPDTQYF
TGTGCCAGCAGTTACTCGTACGACAGACCAGATACGCAGTATTTT
>NA|TRBJ1-5|few|TRBV11-2
CASSSSSQDSNQPQHF
TGTGCCAGCAGCTCCTCAAGTCAGGATAGCAATCAGCCCCAGCATTTT
>NA|TRBJ2-1|many|TRBV11-2
CASSLNAGINEQFF
TGTGCCAGCAGCTTAAATGCGGGAATCAATGAGCAGTTCTTC
>NA|TRBJ1-5|NA|TRBV20-1
CSARRGSGNQPQHF
TGCAGTGCTAGGCGGGGCTCTGGGAATCAGCCCCAGCATTTT